These T cell receptor beta chains were read from a single sample in a study of identical twins. TCRdb called the 5' RACE reads again in MiXCR, with one record for every CDR3 protein. The table records around 240,000 distinct CDR3 sequences, roughly a tenth of them present only once. The sequencing input was memory T cells sorted from blood. These receptors were obtained from a man aged 50-60 years in good health. CDR3s leave out the opening cysteine and the closing phenylalanine or tryptophan. The D gene is left open where the match is weak.

V: TRBV29-1; length: 10; D: .; CDR3: SVVVTRYEQY
V: TRBV7-2; length: 13; D: .; CDR3: ASSLDGGGSYEQY
V: TRBV7-2; length: 12; D: TRBD2; CDR3: ASSPGTSGNEQF
V: TRBV6-2/TRBV6-3; length: 13; D: .; CDR3: ASSNGGTNTGELF
V: TRBV11-2; length: 14; D: .; CDR3: ASSSRDIRSGNTIY
V: TRBV6-2/TRBV6-3; length: 13; D: .; CDR3: ASSYYRAGNQPQH
V: TRBV18; length: 15; D: TRBD2; CDR3: ASSPLLGLAGGNEQY
V: TRBV7-2; length: 12; D: .; CDR3: ASSLAGGSYEQY
V: TRBV5-4; length: 17; D: TRBD2; CDR3: ASSWSFLGTSGGQNIQY
V: TRBV19; length: 14; D: TRBD1; CDR3: ASSAIPGQLNYGYT
V: TRBV20-1; length: 13; D: .; CDR3: SARDGTRPYNEQF
V: TRBV6-1; length: 13; D: TRBD1; CDR3: ASSMGQASNEKLF
V: TRBV7-6; length: 13; D: TRBD1; CDR3: ASSLDGTAQETQY
V: TRBV3-1; length: 14; D: TRBD1; CDR3: ASTTSGTGKINGYT
V: TRBV7-6; length: 13; D: TRBD2; CDR3: ASSSLAGGRGEQF
V: TRBV4-3; length: 11; D: .; CDR3: ASSQITGNTIY
V: TRBV29-1; length: 12; D: TRBD2; CDR3: SVLLAGATDTQY
V: TRBV10-3; length: 13; D: TRBD1; CDR3: AISDRDRGIYGYT
V: TRBV18; length: 13; D: .; CDR3: ASSPNSGDFKKQF
V: TRBV7-9; length: 10; D: .; CDR3: ASSLNVGELF
V: TRBV6-2/TRBV6-3; length: 13; D: TRBD1; CDR3: ASSWDSKYNSPLH
V: TRBV4-2; length: 15; D: .; CDR3: ASSPRAFGSYNEKLF
V: TRBV28; length: 13; D: .; CDR3: ASSPTLSSSYEQY
V: TRBV9; length: 10; D: .; CDR3: ASSLVADEQY
V: TRBV6-2/TRBV6-3; length: 11; D: .; CDR3: ASSSGTFNEQF
V: TRBV6-5; length: 10; D: .; CDR3: ASSSSADTQY
V: TRBV12-3/TRBV12-4; length: 11; D: .; CDR3: ASSTRTQSEQF
V: TRBV20-1; length: 12; D: .; CDR3: SARDLVDIGELF
V: TRBV11-3; length: 13; D: .; CDR3: ASSSSGARYNEQF
V: TRBV29-1; length: 12; D: .; CDR3: SAGGTDPNQPQH
V: TRBV3-1; length: 9; D: .; CDR3: ASSRGGPQH
V: TRBV20-1; length: 12; D: TRBD2; CDR3: SARVGTSGNEQF
V: TRBV5-5; length: 11; D: .; CDR3: ASSTNSYNEQF
V: TRBV12-3/TRBV12-4; length: 14; D: .; CDR3: ASSLGQGPTTYGYT
V: TRBV3-1; length: 11; D: TRBD1; CDR3: ASARGIGNTIY
V: TRBV5-4; length: 13; D: .; CDR3: ASSPGTLYQETQY
V: TRBV28; length: 13; D: .; CDR3: ASSLFRGFYYEQY
V: TRBV20-1; length: 13; D: .; CDR3: SASGSEGRVYGYT
V: TRBV20-1; length: 11; D: .; CDR3: SARGLMNTEAF
V: TRBV7-9; length: 12; D: TRBD1; CDR3: ASSHGTGLYEQY
V: TRBV11-2; length: 13; D: TRBD2; CDR3: ASVHGRGARDTQY
V: TRBV27; length: 12; D: .; CDR3: ASSTTWNTGELF
V: TRBV7-2; length: 15; D: TRBD1; CDR3: ASSPGFSSTGIYEQY
V: TRBV7-2; length: 12; D: .; CDR3: ASISGAPSVEQY
V: TRBV9; length: 13; D: TRBD2; CDR3: ASSAGTSGTGELF
V: TRBV5-1; length: 14; D: .; CDR3: ASSLNAAGATGELF
V: TRBV12-3/TRBV12-4; length: 11; D: .; CDR3: ASSFGSNQPQH
V: TRBV19; length: 9; D: .; CDR3: ASSGVITQF
V: TRBV5-6; length: 13; D: .; CDR3: ASSFLLSSYNEQF
V: TRBV6-1; length: 11; D: TRBD2; CDR3: ASRELAGVEQF
V: TRBV20-1; length: 11; D: TRBD1; CDR3: SATGQDTDTQY